The 24 T cell receptor beta chains below all came from one sample that was sequenced in a study of lymphopenia after photon versus proton radiotherapy. Produced via immunoSEQ multiplex PCR; TCRdb's table is partial and in-frame only. The repertoire holds 60,000 to 75,000 clones, with 70% to 90% as singletons. The sequences come from peripheral blood, collected from a patient treated with photon-based radiotherapy. The source is a man aged 35-49 years with gastric cancer.

The gene calls are TRBV4-2 and TRBJ2-7; TRBD1 matches at 7 bases. The germline gives CDR1 LGHNA, CDR2 YNFKEQ. There are 16 residues in the CDR3. The junction had 9 bases not matched to a gene; V was cut back by 4 bases and J by 0 bases. CDR3 DNA: TGTGCCAGCAGCCCAGACCGAGGACAGGACTCCTACGAGCAGTACTTC. It is translated as CASSPDRGQDSYEQYF.

The V and J genes are TRBV10-1 and TRBJ1-2; tentative D call: TRBD1 (5 bases). The CDR3 totals 16 residues. Germline V gene sequence: CDR1 WNHNN, CDR2 SYGVQD (reference sequence). Trimming took 3 bases from V and 2 from J, leaving 16 bases between them. The CDR3 loop is CASSDSPGRRNYGYTF. The CDR3 DNA reads TGCGCCAGCAGTGACTCCCCGGGACGGAGAAACTATGGCTACACCTTC.

The chain couples TRBV30 to TRBJ1-5; 8 positions match TRBD1. The V gene end was trimmed by 2 bases and the J gene end by 0 bases; junction bases not matched to a gene: 6. CDR1 and CDR2 (germline): GTSNPN, SVGIG (reference sequence). The CDR3 runs 16 residues. The CDR3 region is CAWSQGAGDSNQPQHF. The CDR3 DNA is TGTGCCTGGAGTCAGGGGGCAGGCGATAGCAATCAGCCCCAGCATTTT.

The rearrangement joins TRBV4-2 to TRBJ1-5; D is ambiguous. CDR3 length: 13 amino acids. CDR1 LGHNA and CDR2 YNFKEQ come from the germline V gene. V was clipped by 0 bases and J by 5 bases, with 5 bases between them. The DNA of the CDR3 is TGTGCCAGCAGCCAAGATCTGTATCAGCCCCAGCATTTT. The encoded protein is CASSQDLYQPQHF.

The CDR3 loop reads CASSQDLRGNTIYF. CDR3 sequence (DNA): TGCGCCAGCAGCCAAGATTTGCGGGGAAACACCATATATTTT. The rearrangement joins TRBV4-3 to TRBJ1-3; D is unresolved. Germline CDR1 LGHNA, CDR2 YSLEER. CDR3 length: 14 residues. V lost 0 bases to trimming and J lost 4 bases, with 7 bases between them.

V usage is TRBV11-2 and J usage is TRBJ1-6; D is ambiguous. CDR1 is SGHAT and CDR2 is FQNNGV in the germline V gene. CDR3 size: 16 residues. V lost 1 base to trimming and J lost 0 bases, with 7 bases between them. The CDR3 DNA is TGTGCCAGCAGCTTAGGTCCTAGCTCCTATAATTCACCCCTCCACTTT. Translation gives CASSLGPSSYNSPLHF.

The chain uses TRBV11-2 and TRBJ2-2, with D unclear. The germline gives CDR1 SGHAT, CDR2 FQNNGV. V was trimmed by 5 bases and J by 6 bases, leaving 19 bases between them. This CDR3 has 16 amino acids. CDR3: CASSPPRVPSSGELFF. CDR3 coding DNA: TGTGCCAGCAGCCCCCCCCGAGTTCCTTCCTCCGGGGAGCTGTTTTTT. Variable domain in full (rest from reference TRBV11-2 and TRBJ2-2): EAGVAQSPRYKIIEKRQSVAFWCNPISGHATLYWYQQILGQGPKLLIQFQNNGVVDDSQLPKDRFSAERLKGVDSTLKIQPAKLEDSAVYLCASSPPRVPSSGELFFGEGSRLTVL.

The V call is TRBV11-2, the J call TRBJ2-7; tentatively, D is TRBD2 (5 bases). CDR1 and CDR2 from the germline V gene are SGHAT and FQNNGV. The CDR3 is made up of 13 amino acids. Trimming stripped 2 bases from V and 5 bases from J, with 10 bases between. The CDR3 sequence: CASSLPGSHEQYF. CDR3 in DNA: TGTGCCAGCAGCTTACCGGGGTCACACGAGCAGTACTTC.

This clone has just a few counts. The rearrangement uses TRBV7-9 and TRBJ2-1, with D perhaps matching TRBD1 or TRBD2 (5 bases each). Trimming pared 7 bases from V and 7 bases from J, leaving 17 bases between. The CDR3 is 14 amino acids. The V gene's germline CDR1 is SEHNR and CDR2 FQNEAQ (reference sequence). This chain's CDR3 is CASKPGPGGNEQFF. The CDR3 nucleotides read TGTGCCAGCAAACCGGGGCCCGGTGGGAATGAGCAGTTCTTC. Full variable domain (rest looked up from reference TRBV7-9 and TRBJ2-1): DTGVSQNPRHKITKRGQNVTFRCDPISEHNRLYWYRQTLGQGPEFLTYFQNEAQLEKSRLLSDRFSAERPKGSFSTLEIQRTEQGDSAMYLCASKPGPGGNEQFFGPGTRLTVL.

The chain couples TRBV30 to TRBJ2-5; 7 bases are shared with TRBD1. V lost 2 bases to trimming and J lost 4 bases; unmatched junction nucleotides: 4. The germline gives CDR1 GTSNPN, CDR2 SVGIG (reference sequence). The CDR3 covers 13 residues. The CDR3 here is CAWSQGDLETQYF. DNA of the CDR3: TGTGCCTGGAGTCAGGGGGATTTAGAGACCCAGTACTTC.

The chain combines TRBV7-3 with TRBJ2-5; 10 nucleotides agree with TRBD2. The V gene end was trimmed by 5 bases and the J gene end by 5 bases; junction bases not matched to a gene: 11. CDR3 length: 16 amino acids. Germline-derived CDR1 and CDR2 are SGHTA and FQGTGA. CDR3 nucleotide sequence: TGTGCCAGCAGCCCCTCCCGAGTAGCGGGGGGCGAGACCCAGTACTTC. Amino acid sequence: CASSPSRVAGGETQYF.

This sequence joins TRBV6-5 and TRBJ2-6; no reliable D call. This CDR3 has 14 residues. Germline lookup yields CDR1 MNHEY and CDR2 SVGAGI. Deletions cut 2 bases from V and 0 bases from J, with 2 bases between. The CDR3 region has the DNA TGTGCCAGCAGTTACAACTCTGGGGCCAACGTCCTGACTTTC. It codes for CASSYNSGANVLTF.

V gene TRBV9 combines with J gene TRBJ1-4, with D possibly matching TRBD1 (5 bases). Per germline, CDR1 SGDLS and CDR2 YYNGEE. V was shortened by 3 bases and J by 7 bases, with 16 bases between the two germline ends. The CDR3 covers 15 residues. The CDR3 DNA is TGTGCCAGCAGCGACGGCGGGGGGTTCGGTGAAAAACTGTTTTTT. It codes for CASSDGGGFGEKLFF.

The rearrangement links TRBV5-4 to TRBJ2-1; 8 bases fit TRBD1. The V segment lost 2 bases and the J segment 8 bases; nucleotides outside the gene matches: 12. The CDR3 runs to 16 residues. Germline-derived CDR1 and CDR2 are SGHNT and YYREEE (reference sequence). CDR3 bases: TGTGCCAGCAGCTTTGACAGGGGTATGGTTTTCGATGAGCAGTTCTTC. Amino acids: CASSFDRGMVFDEQFF.

V usage is TRBV5-4 and J usage is TRBJ1-1; no firm D call. The ends were cut back, 1 base at V and 0 bases at J, with 10 bases in the middle. The length of the CDR3 is 15 residues. Germline V lookup: CDR1 SGHNT, CDR2 YYREEE (reference sequence). The CDR3 is CASSLRELMNTEAFF. In DNA, the CDR3 is TGTGCCAGCAGCTTGAGGGAGTTGATGAACACTGAAGCTTTCTTT.

The chain links TRBV27 to TRBJ1-2; 7 positions agree with TRBD1. The CDR3 extends over 15 amino acids. Germline-derived CDR1 and CDR2 are MNHEY and SMNVEV (reference sequence). Unmatched junction bases numbered 10, after V lost 2 bases and J lost 7 bases. The CDR3 bases are TGTGCCAGCAGTTTAGAGGGGCTGACAGGGATTGGCTACACCTTC. Its translation: CASSLEGLTGIGYTF.

The chain carries TRBV15 and TRBJ1-6; no clear D. This CDR3 contains 15 residues. The ends were cut back, 5 bases at V and 1 base at J, with 9 bases in the middle. Germline lookup yields CDR1 LNHNV and CDR2 YYDKDF (reference sequence). Written as DNA, the CDR3 is TGTGCCACCAGCGGAGGAATTTCCTATAATTCACCCCTCCACTTT. This codes for CATSGGISYNSPLHF. The full variable domain, with the rest looked up from reference TRBV15 and TRBJ1-6, is DAMVIQNPRYQVTQFGKPVTLSCSQTLNHNVMYWYQQKSSQAPKLLFHYYDKDFNNEADTPDNFQSRRPNTSFCFLDIRSPGLGDTAMYLCATSGGISYNSPLHFGNGTRLTVT.

V gene TRBV6-6 combines with J gene TRBJ2-1; no firm D call. Germline V gene sequence: CDR1 MNHNY, CDR2 SVGAGI (reference sequence). This CDR3 spans 12 amino acids. Trimming stripped 4 bases from V and 5 bases from J, with 6 bases between. This chain's CDR3 is CASSLRDNEQFF. The CDR3 DNA sequence: TGTGCCAGCAGTTTACGGGACAATGAGCAGTTCTTC.

The V and J genes are TRBV7-3 and TRBJ2-1; 10 bases align to TRBD2. Per the germline V gene, CDR1 is SGHTA and CDR2 is FQGTGA. With 5 bases clipped from V and 9 bases from J, the junction kept 7 bases outside the gene matches. CDR3 length: 14 residues. The CDR3 region is CASSERGGLGEQFF. The CDR3 DNA is TGTGCCAGCAGCGAGCGGGGGGGCCTTGGTGAGCAGTTCTTC.

The chain joins TRBV9 to TRBJ2-5; D is unclear. The germline V gene encodes CDR1 SGDLS and CDR2 YYNGEE. V was trimmed by 4 bases and J by 5 bases, leaving 6 bases between them. This CDR3 is built from 11 residues. CDR3: CASSPPETQYF. As DNA, the CDR3 is TGTGCCAGCAGCCCACCGGAGACCCAGTACTTC.

The gene calls are TRBV7-9 and TRBJ2-7; D not resolved. The CDR3 spans 13 residues. V gave up 1 base and J gave up 5 bases, with 9 bases separating them. Germline CDR1 and CDR2: SEHNR and FQNEAQ (reference sequence). The CDR3 spells CASSLDSLDEQYF. The CDR3 nucleotides are TGTGCCAGCAGCTTAGACAGCCTCGACGAGCAGTACTTC.

The genes are TRBV5-4 and TRBJ2-4; 8 nucleotides line up with TRBD1. V lost 0 bases, J lost 0 bases, and 2 bases stayed unmatched. The CDR3 has 16 amino acids. Germline assignment: CDR1 SGHNT and CDR2 YYREEE (reference sequence). DNA for the CDR3: TGTGCCAGCAGCTTGGGACAGGGGAAAGCCAAAAACATTCAGTACTTC. Translation: CASSLGQGKAKNIQYF.

The chain links TRBV15 to TRBJ2-5; no definite D call. The assigned J gene may be wrong: the sequence end matches TRBJ2-7 better. The germline CDR1 and CDR2 sequences are LNHNV and YYDKDF (reference sequence). This CDR3 comprises 15 residues. The chain's CDR3 is CATSRDVLGSDEQYF. The DNA of the CDR3 is TGTGCCACCAGCAGAGATGTGTTAGGTTCCGACGAGCAGTACTTC.

The V and J genes are TRBV6-1 and TRBJ1-4; D perhaps matches TRBD1 (5 bases). The CDR3 sequence is 15 residues long. Trimming removed 4 bases from V and 8 bases from J, with 17 bases in between. From germline, CDR1 is MNHNS and CDR2 SASEGT. The CDR3 nucleotides read TGTGCCAGCAGTGTCGGGACGTCACTAAAGGAAAAACTGTTTTTT. Translation: CASSVGTSLKEKLFF.